The next 23 T cell receptor beta chains were all read from a single sample in a study of human T cells and chemical hapten exposure. Regarding time point: healthy volunteer bleed at 6 weeks. The authors' total RNA extraction used unfractionated whole blood. TCRdb redid the calling of the RACE reads with MiXCR, one entry per CDR3 protein. The data contain about 82,000 distinct CDR3 sequences, over 7% of them singletons. The sequenced sample was whole blood. The receptors derive from a male donor in good health. Some clones in this sample may be carry-over from other donors' samples.

This rearrangement joins TRBV6-5 to TRBJ1-1, with a possible D match to TRBD1 (6 bases). The germline V gene encodes CDR1 MNHEY and CDR2 SVGAGI. The CDR3 extends over 14 amino acids. Trimming cost V 7 bases and J 1 base, with 13 bases left between them. CDR3 loop: CASNRQGSNTEAFF. DNA of the CDR3: TGTGCCAGCAATCGTCAGGGGTCGAACACTGAAGCTTTCTTT.

This clonotype was counted at least ten times. The chain uses TRBV7-9 and TRBJ2-7; 7 bases match TRBD2. This CDR3 has 16 residues. Germline CDR1 is SEHNR and CDR2 is FQNEAQ (reference sequence). The J segment lost 2 bases and the V segment lost 6 bases, leaving 13 bases of the junction unmatched. The CDR3 coding sequence is TGTGCCAGCAGGACTCTACTAGCGACAGCCCCCTACGAGCAGTACTTC. Encoded protein: CASRTLLATAPYEQYF.

This clonotype was counted at least ten times. The J gene is TRBJ2-3, the V gene TRBV14; D gene ambiguous. Germline V gene lookup returns CDR1 SGHDN and CDR2 FVKESK. The CDR3 is 13 residues long. V lost 1 base and J lost 3, with 5 bases in between. DNA for the CDR3: TGTGCCAGCAGCCAAGGAGGTACAGATACGCAGTATTTT. This sequence encodes CASSQGGTDTQYF.

This clonotype was observed at least ten times. The chain couples TRBV5-1 to TRBJ1-5; a possible D gene is TRBD1 (5 bases). CDR3 length: 15 amino acids. Trimming pared 0 bases from V and 0 bases from J, leaving 7 bases between. Germline CDR1 reads SGHRS; CDR2 reads YFSETQ. The chain's CDR3 is CASSLDGASNQPQHF. DNA for the CDR3: TGCGCCAGCAGCTTGGACGGGGCTAGCAATCAGCCCCAGCATTTT.

The chain uses TRBV12-3 or TRBV12-4 and TRBJ1-4; TRBD1 matches at 9 bases. V shed 7 bases and J 14 bases; nucleotides not matched to a gene: 17. CDR3 size: 15 residues. CDR3 bases: TGTGCCAGCACTGGGACAGGGAGGGGCTCCGGCTGGCTGTTTTTT. Protein product: CASTGTGRGSGWLFF.

This sequence joins TRBV11-2 and TRBJ2-3; D not resolved. The V end was cut by 1 base, the J end by 2 bases, with 7 bases between. This CDR3 comprises 14 residues. CDR1 and CDR2 (germline): SGHAT, FQNNGV. CDR3 protein: CASSLAQITDTQYF. In DNA, the CDR3 is TGTGCCAGCAGCTTAGCACAGATCACAGATACGCAGTATTTT.

The CDR3: CASGDRGRVGYTF. The DNA for the CDR3 is TGTGCCAGCGGTGACAGGGGGCGCGTAGGCTACACCTTC. This chain joins TRBV6-5 and TRBJ1-2; 10 bases align to TRBD1. CDR1 and CDR2 from the germline V gene are MNHEY and SVGAGI. The ends lost 8 bases at V and 8 bases at J; junction bases unmatched: 8. The CDR3 totals 13 residues.

The rearrangement links TRBV10-3 to TRBJ2-3; 14 bases agree with TRBD2. Germline V CDR1 and CDR2: ENHRY, SYGVKD. The CDR3 has 19 amino acids. The V segment lost 3 bases and the J segment 0 bases; nucleotides outside the gene matches: 8. The CDR3 region has the DNA TGTGCCATCAGTGATCCCGGGACTAGCGGGGGTTCTAGCACAGATACGCAGTATTTT. As protein: CAISDPGTSGGSSTDTQYF.

This clonotype was picked up a small number of times. This chain connects TRBV29-1 to TRBJ2-3, with 11 bases that match TRBD2. In germline, CDR1 is SQVTM, CDR2 ANQGSEA. The CDR3 sequence is 15 residues long. The V and J ends lost 0 bases and 6 bases, in that order; junction bases with no gene match: 5. The CDR3 DNA reads TGCAGCGTTGAAGATCCGCTAGCGGGAGGTGATACGCAGTATTTT. Its protein is CSVEDPLAGGDTQYF.

This clonotype appeared a few times. The rearrangement joins TRBV7-9 to TRBJ2-7; 11 nucleotides match TRBD1. Germline V gene sequence: CDR1 SEHNR, CDR2 FQNEAQ (reference sequence). The J segment lost 1 base and the V segment lost 4 bases, leaving 6 bases of the junction unmatched. CDR3 size: 16 residues. The CDR3, as DNA: TGTGCCAGCAGCTGTGGGACAGGGGGATGTTCCTACGAGCAGTACTTC. It is translated as CASSCGTGGCSYEQYF. The full variable domain, with the rest looked up from reference TRBV7-9 and TRBJ2-7, is DTGVSQNPRHKITKRGQNVTFRCDPISEHNRLYWYRQTLGQGPEFLTYFQNEAQLEKSRLLSDRFSAERPKGSFSTLEIQRTEQGDSAMYLCASSCGTGGCSYEQYFGPGTRLTVT.

This clonotype was counted only a few times. This chain joins TRBV5-1 and TRBJ2-3; 11 bases fit TRBD2. V shed 4 bases and J 3 bases; nucleotides not matched to a gene: 16. This CDR3 contains 19 residues. Germline V CDR1 and CDR2: SGHRS, YFSETQ. Here the CDR3 reads CASSPGPLAGGPRTDTQYF. The CDR3 bases are TGCGCCAGCAGCCCCGGTCCCCTAGCGGGGGGTCCTAGGACAGATACGCAGTATTTT.

The CDR3 DNA follows: TGTGCCAGCGGGACGGGGGTAAGGCCCCAGCATTTT. Translated, it gives CASGTGVRPQHF. V usage is TRBV25-1 and J usage is TRBJ1-5; D possibly corresponds to TRBD1 (5 bases). Germline CDR1 reads MGHDK; CDR2 reads SYGVNS. V was cut by 8 bases and J by 9 bases, with 14 bases left in between. The CDR3 covers 12 residues.

In its sample, this clonotype was seen many times. The rearrangement joins TRBV9 to TRBJ2-7; 9 nucleotides agree with TRBD1. Germline loops: CDR1 SGDLS, CDR2 YYNGEE. Trimming cost V 0 bases and J 2 bases; bases outside gene matches: 6. The CDR3 totals 16 residues. The CDR3 loop is CASSVAGGQGTYEQYF. CDR3 nucleotide sequence: TGTGCCAGCAGCGTAGCAGGGGGACAGGGCACCTACGAGCAGTACTTC.

This clonotype was counted many times. The chain employs TRBV7-8 and TRBJ1-1; a possible D gene is TRBD1 (6 bases). Trimming cost V 2 bases and J 3 bases, with 19 bases left between them. The CDR3 length is 17 residues. CDR1 SGHVS and CDR2 FQNEAQ come from the germline V gene. The CDR3 nucleotides are TGTGCCAGCAGCTTATTCGAGGGGAAGGGGGGGGACACTGAAGCTTTCTTT. Encoded protein: CASSLFEGKGGDTEAFF.

The chain recombines TRBV25-1 with TRBJ1-1, with D uncertain. V was clipped by 3 bases and J by 5 bases, with 16 bases between them. The CDR3 has 15 amino acids. The germline CDR1 and CDR2 sequences are MGHDK and SYGVNS. CDR3 sequence reads: CASSDPARGGTEAFF. The CDR3 nucleotides are TGTGCCAGCAGTGACCCCGCGAGAGGAGGGACTGAAGCTTTCTTT.

This chain uses TRBV20-1 with TRBJ1-5; 7 bases agree with TRBD1. The J segment lost 1 base and the V segment lost 5 bases, leaving 14 bases of the junction unmatched. Germline V gene sequence: CDR1 DFQATT, CDR2 SNEGSKA (reference sequence). The CDR3 extends over 17 amino acids. The CDR3 protein is CSARQGQSPGSNQPQHF. CDR3 in DNA: TGCAGTGCTCGCCAGGGACAGTCCCCGGGGAGCAATCAGCCCCAGCATTTT.

The gene calls are TRBV7-9 and TRBJ2-3, with D possibly being TRBD1 (5 bases). The CDR3 spans 15 residues. Deletions cut 4 bases from V and 2 bases from J, with 13 bases between. The germline CDR1 and CDR2 sequences are SEHNR and FQNEAQ (reference sequence). DNA of the CDR3: TGTGCCAGCAGCTCCCGACAGACCCTCACAGATACGCAGTATTTT. It codes for CASSSRQTLTDTQYF.

This clonotype occurred many times. The V gene is TRBV7-2, the J gene TRBJ2-1; D unclear. Trimming took off 2 bases at V and 8 bases at J, with 7 bases between the two ends. In germline, CDR1 is SGHTA, CDR2 FQGNSA. The CDR3 is made up of 12 amino acids. The CDR3 DNA reads as TGTGCCAGCAGCTTACGTTACGATGAGCAGTTCTTC. It encodes CASSLRYDEQFF.

The V call is TRBV5-1, the J call TRBJ1-2; D might be TRBD1 (5 bases). Deletions cut 0 bases from V and 1 base from J, with 13 bases between. The CDR3 contains 16 residues. Germline assignment: CDR1 SGHRS and CDR2 YFSETQ. The CDR3 protein is CASSLGLAGNNYGYTF. DNA for the CDR3: TGCGCCAGCAGCTTGGGTCTCGCAGGGAATAACTATGGCTACACCTTC.

This clonotype was picked up many times. V gene TRBV12-3 or TRBV12-4 combines with J gene TRBJ2-1; D is undetermined. The CDR3 has 12 residues. V lost 4 bases to trimming and J lost 9 bases, with 10 bases between them. The CDR3 bases are TGTGCCAGCAGTTCCTTGACGGGTGAGCAGTTCTTC. Translation: CASSSLTGEQFF.

The V and J genes are TRBV25-1 and TRBJ1-1, with unresolved D. The V end lost 8 bases, the J end lost 7 bases, and 8 bases lay between the germline ends. Germline CDR1 and CDR2: MGHDK and SYGVNS. CDR3 length: 10 residues. The CDR3 DNA reads as TGTGCCAGCCAGCAAGGTGAAGCTTTCTTT. Its protein is CASQQGEAFF. Full variable domain (outside the CDR3, taken from reference TRBV25-1 and TRBJ1-1): EADIYQTPRYLVIGTGKKITLECSQTMGHDKMYWYQQDPGMELHLIHYSYGVNSTEKGDLSSESTVSRIRTEHFPLTLESARPSHTSQYLCASQQGEAFFGQGTRLTVV.

At least ten counts were recorded for this clonotype. CDR3 in amino acids: CASSYRTGGSAARWAEAFF. CDR3 DNA: TGTGCCAGCAGTTATAGAACAGGGGGCTCGGCCGCTCGCTGGGCTGAAGCTTTCTTT. The gene calls are TRBV6-6 and TRBJ1-1; 9 bases agree with TRBD1. The V segment lost 3 bases and the J segment 6 bases; nucleotides outside the gene matches: 20. The CDR3 extends over 19 amino acids. Germline lookup yields CDR1 MNHNY and CDR2 SVGAGI (reference sequence).

This clonotype showed up just a few times. DNA for the CDR3: TGCGCCAGCAGCTTGAAAGGGCAGGGAAGAGGAACTGAAGCTTTCTTT. Its protein is CASSLKGQGRGTEAFF. The V and J genes are TRBV5-1 and TRBJ1-1; D might be TRBD1 (5 bases). This CDR3 has 16 residues. The V end lost 1 base, the J end lost 5 bases, and 18 bases lay between the germline ends. Germline V gene data show CDR1 as SGHRS and CDR2 as YFSETQ.